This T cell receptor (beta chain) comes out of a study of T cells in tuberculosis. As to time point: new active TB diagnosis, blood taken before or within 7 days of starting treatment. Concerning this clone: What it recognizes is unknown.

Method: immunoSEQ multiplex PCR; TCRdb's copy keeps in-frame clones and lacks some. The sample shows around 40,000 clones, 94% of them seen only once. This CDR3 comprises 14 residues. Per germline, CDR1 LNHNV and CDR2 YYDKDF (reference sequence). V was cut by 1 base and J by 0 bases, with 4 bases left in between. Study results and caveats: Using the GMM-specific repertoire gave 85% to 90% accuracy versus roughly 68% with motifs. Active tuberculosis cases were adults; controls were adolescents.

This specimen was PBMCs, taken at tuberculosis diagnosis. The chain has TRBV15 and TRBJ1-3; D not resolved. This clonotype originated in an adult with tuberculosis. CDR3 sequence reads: CATSRAVSGNTIYF. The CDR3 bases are TGTGCCACCAGCAGAGCGGTCTCTGGAAACACCATATATTTT.